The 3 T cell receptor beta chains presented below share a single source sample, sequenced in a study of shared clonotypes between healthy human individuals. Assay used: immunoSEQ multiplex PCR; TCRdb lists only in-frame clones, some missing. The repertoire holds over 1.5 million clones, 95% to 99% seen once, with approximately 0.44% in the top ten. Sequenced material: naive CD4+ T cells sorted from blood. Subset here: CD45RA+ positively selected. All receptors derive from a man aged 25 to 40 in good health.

CDR3 DNA sequence: TGTGCCAGCAGCCAAGAGGCCTCATGGGGAGAGACCCAGTACTTC. This sequence encodes CASSQEASWGETQYF. The chain links TRBV14 to TRBJ2-5; no clear D gene. Germline CDR1 SGHDN, CDR2 FVKESK. This CDR3 has 15 residues. Deletions cut 0 bases from V and 4 bases from J, with 12 bases between.

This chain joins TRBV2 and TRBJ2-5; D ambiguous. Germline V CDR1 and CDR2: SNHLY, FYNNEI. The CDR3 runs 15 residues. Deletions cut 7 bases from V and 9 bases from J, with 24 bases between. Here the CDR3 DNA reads TGTGCCAGCACCTTAGTCTCAAATCCCAGGTGGGCCCAGTACTTC. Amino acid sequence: CASTLVSNPRWAQYF.

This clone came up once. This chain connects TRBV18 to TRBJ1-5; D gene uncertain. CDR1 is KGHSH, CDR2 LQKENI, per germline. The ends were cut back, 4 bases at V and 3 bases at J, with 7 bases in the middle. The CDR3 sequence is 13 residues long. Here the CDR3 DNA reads TGTGCCAGCTCACGGCAGGACAATCAGCCCCAGCATTTT. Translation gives CASSRQDNQPQHF.